This T cell receptor beta chain was profiled in a study of blood T cells in healthy people across ages. Study details: The template switching approach captured approximately one barcoded beta molecule for every two T cells. General study points: Fewer expanded clones and more diversity marked long-lived versus aged donors. Strong correlation existed between TCR beta diversity and naive T cell percentage.

CDR3 length: 14 residues. Germline V CDR1 and CDR2: MGHRA, YSYEKL. The V gene lost 3 bases and the J gene lost 3 bases, with 9 bases spanning the gap. It was with a sample-barcoded 5' primer and a J-beta primer mix that a second PCR of roughly 7 to 12 cycles was run. A template-switch adaptor with 12 random nucleotides tagged each cDNA molecule. A single record per CDR3 protein comes from TCRdb applying MiXCR to the 5' RACE reads. The sample carries some 1.6 million distinct CDR3 sequences, roughly 32% recorded once. Worth noting for this clonotype: Its antigen remains unidentified.

The TCR originated in a young woman in good health. Sample: blood. The chain employs TRBV4-1 and TRBJ2-1; D not resolved. The CDR3 sequence is CASSQSRLYNEQFF. In DNA form, the CDR3 reads TGCGCCAGCAGCCAGAGCCGCCTCTACAATGAGCAGTTCTTC.